In this sample, the clone carrying this T cell receptor (beta chain) turned up a few times. Its antigen is as yet unknown. 5'RACE primed at constant segments yielded TCR alpha and TCR beta cDNA libraries bearing sample barcodes and UMIs. TCRdb itself ran the 5' RACE reads through MiXCR, one entry per CDR3 protein. The data hold roughly 240,000 distinct CDR3 sequences, with 15% to 17% observed a single time. The data derive from a study of T-cell memory formation after mild COVID-19. Study context: The TCR clusters were mostly specific to one donor. Whole-study results and caveats: Largely, contracting CD4+ clones fell within CM and EM, and contracting CD8+ clones within EMRA. Clones shrinking between day 15 and 85 showed a balanced CD4/CD8 split, and those that grew later tilted toward CD4+.

The CDR3 totals 14 residues. Germline V CDR1 and CDR2: SGHAT, FQDESV (reference sequence). The V segment lost 2 bases and the J segment 5 bases; nucleotides outside the gene matches: 5. This TCR was recovered from an adult woman who had mild COVID-19 (a few samples of this study predate the infection). Cell type and time point are not known. Material: PBMCs or a T cell subset sorted from them (not recorded which). The V call is TRBV11-1, the J call TRBJ1-1; 7 bases are shared with TRBD1. CDR3 loop: CASSLHQGGTEAFF. The CDR3 DNA sequence: TGTGCCAGCAGCTTACACCAGGGGGGAACTGAAGCTTTCTTT.